These 23 T cell receptor beta chains were all obtained from the same sample, sequenced in a study of post-analysis software for immune sequencing data. These receptors have no identified antigens. Unique-molecular-identifier-tagged TCR beta cDNA libraries were used. TCRdb independently ran MiXCR on the PCR reads; one entry per CDR3 protein. The table records approximately 690,000 distinct CDR3 sequences, 55% to 60% of them present only once. The study's findings and limits: Controls showed lower frequencies than patients for five TRBV segments, and TRBV5-6, TRBV5-1 and TRBV20-1 were among these.

Sample: blood. These TCRs come from a girl aged 2-10 years with multiple sclerosis.

This clonotype was counted only a few times. Sequence at one end of the junction differs from germline and may be a read error. The chain carries TRBV5-1 and TRBJ2-1; 12 bases align to TRBD2. CDR1 is SGHRS, CDR2 YFSETQ, per germline. This CDR3 contains 18 residues. The CDR3 sequence: CTSSPGLAGMGSYNEQFF. CDR3 nucleotides: TGCACCAGCAGCCCGGGACTAGCGGGCATGGGGTCCTACAATGAGCAGTTCTTC. Looking up the rest from reference TRBV5-1 and TRBJ2-1 gives the full variable domain: KAGVTQTPRYLIKTRGQQVTLSCSPISGHRSVSWYQQTPGQGLQFLFEYFSETQRNKGNFPGRFSGRQFSNSRSEMNVSTLELGDSALYLCTSSPGLAGMGSYNEQFFGPGTRLTVL.

Only a few counts were recorded for this clonotype. The V call is TRBV29-1, the J call TRBJ2-6; D might be TRBD1 (6 bases). Germline CDR1 is SQVTM and CDR2 is ANQGSEA. V lost 6 bases and J lost 2, with 11 bases in between. The CDR3 loop spans 14 amino acids. The CDR3 is CSVANRAGANVLTF. The CDR3 bases are TGCAGCGTCGCTAACAGGGCTGGGGCCAACGTCCTGACTTTC.

This clonotype was picked up a small number of times. The rearrangement joins TRBV10-3 to TRBJ2-5; either TRBD1 or TRBD2 may supply D (6 bases each). CDR3 length: 13 residues. CDR1 is ENHRY, CDR2 SYGVKD, per germline. Trimming removed 10 bases from V and 3 bases from J, with 15 bases in between. The CDR3 here is CATERGEEETQYF. The DNA of the CDR3 is TGTGCCACGGAGAGGGGGGAAGAAGAGACCCAGTACTTC.

The rearrangement links TRBV28 to TRBJ2-7; 9 bases are shared with TRBD1. The J call is in doubt because the DNA end fits TRBJ2-5 better. Germline V gene data show CDR1 as MDHEN and CDR2 as SYDVKM. The CDR3 length is 13 residues. This chain's CDR3 is CASLPGQGETQYF. The CDR3 region has the DNA TGTGCCAGCCTCCCAGGACAGGGGGAGACCCAGTACTTC.

The chain joins TRBV29-1 to TRBJ2-5; D is ambiguous. Deletions cut 7 bases from V and 1 base from J, with 4 bases between. This CDR3 has 10 amino acids. The germline V gene encodes CDR1 SQVTM and CDR2 ANQGSEA. CDR3 nucleotides: TGCAGCGGTGTCCAAGAGACCCAGTACTTC. Translating it yields CSGVQETQYF.

This clonotype was recorded once. This chain joins TRBV3-1 and TRBJ2-3; D is perhaps TRBD1 or TRBD2 (5 bases each). Looked up from germline, CDR1 is LGHDT and CDR2 is YNNKEL (reference sequence). V was pared by 0 bases and J by 7 bases, with 11 bases between. This CDR3 spans 14 amino acids. The CDR3 DNA is TGTGCCAGCAGCCAAGATGTTGAGGGACATACGCAGTATTTT. Translating gives CASSQDVEGHTQYF.

This chain joins TRBV29-1 and TRBJ2-7; D gene ambiguous. The V gene lost 4 bases and the J gene lost 5 bases, with 12 bases spanning the gap. This CDR3 contains 12 residues. Germline V gene sequence: CDR1 SQVTM, CDR2 ANQGSEA. In DNA form, the CDR3 reads TGCAGCGTTGCCCCCGGGTCGGACGAGCAGTACTTC. This sequence encodes CSVAPGSDEQYF.

The CDR3 spells CASSPYLGQGGTGYTF. The CDR3 bases are TGTGCCAGCAGCCCCTACCTAGGACAGGGCGGTACTGGCTACACCTTC. The chain employs TRBV14 and TRBJ1-2, with 8 bases aligning to TRBD1. Germline loops: CDR1 SGHDN, CDR2 FVKESK. V lost 4 bases to trimming and J lost 7 bases; unmatched junction nucleotides: 14. This CDR3 region has 16 residues.

V and J are TRBV6-2 or TRBV6-3 and TRBJ2-1; D gene uncertain. Near its end, the DNA agrees better with TRBJ2-7, so the J call may be wrong. Germline CDR1 reads MNHEY; CDR2 reads SVGEGT. This CDR3 contains 17 residues. The CDR3 protein is CASSNNILPSSYNEQYF. The CDR3 DNA follows: TGTGCCAGCAGCAACAATATTCTCCCGAGCTCCTACAATGAGCAGTACTTC.

The V gene is TRBV27, the J gene TRBJ2-3; 9 nucleotides line up with TRBD2. The V segment lost 7 bases and the J segment 3 bases; nucleotides outside the gene matches: 11. The CDR3 extends over 16 amino acids. Germline CDR1 reads MNHEY; CDR2 reads SMNVEV (reference sequence). The CDR3 sequence: CASTHLGGRATDTQYF. The CDR3 bases are TGTGCCAGCACCCACCTTGGCGGGAGGGCGACAGATACGCAGTATTTT.

The V and J genes are TRBV29-1 and TRBJ2-7; tentative D call: TRBD1 (5 bases). This CDR3 has 13 amino acids. The germline V gene has CDR1 SQVTM and CDR2 ANQGSEA. V lost 6 bases and J 0 bases, leaving 12 bases between the germline ends. The CDR3 bases are TGCAGCGTGGGTCGAGACAGCTCCTACGAGCAGTACTTC. As protein: CSVGRDSSYEQYF.

V usage is TRBV29-1 and J usage is TRBJ2-1; 10 bases align to TRBD1. Trimming cost V 5 bases and J 9 bases; bases outside gene matches: 16. CDR3 length equals 16 residues. Per germline, CDR1 SQVTM and CDR2 ANQGSEA. CDR3 DNA sequence: TGCAGCGTTACGTCGACAGGGGGCTGGAACTTAGGTGAGCAGTTCTTC. Translation gives CSVTSTGGWNLGEQFF.

The chain has TRBV3-1 and TRBJ2-6; TRBD2 agrees at 14 bases. The CDR3 contains 23 residues. V was pared by 3 bases and J by 2 bases, with 18 bases of the junction left unmatched. The germline V gene has CDR1 LGHDT and CDR2 YNNKEL (reference sequence). CDR3 DNA: TGTGCCAGCAGCCAGGAGTGGGTGGGACTAGCGGGAGTAGGGTTCCCTGGGGCCAACGTCCTGACTTTC. Translated, it gives CASSQEWVGLAGVGFPGANVLTF.

This chain links TRBV12-3 or TRBV12-4 with TRBJ1-2; no clear D. Trimming shortened V by 6 bases and J by 5 bases, and 13 bases separated the two germline ends. The CDR3 contains 13 residues. The CDR3 DNA is TGTGCCAGCAGCTCCTTGGGTGTATATGGCTACACCTTC. As protein: CASSSLGVYGYTF.

The V and J genes are TRBV10-2 and TRBJ2-5, with a tentative D call TRBD1 (5 bases). Germline CDR1 reads WSHSY; CDR2 reads SAAADI. The V gene lost 2 bases and the J gene lost 1 base, with 8 bases spanning the gap. There are 14 residues in the CDR3. DNA of the CDR3: TGCGCCAGCAGTGAGACAGGTAGCCAAGAGACCCAGTACTTC. Protein product: CASSETGSQETQYF.

As regards this clonotype: The DNA is left out, because the CDR3 cannot be placed on it with certainty; the CDR3 is given as TCRdb lists it. CDR3 amino acids: CASILGTSGSAPDTQYF. The genes are TRBV5-1 and TRBJ2-3; no DNA check was done on the table's D call, TRBD2. The CDR3 has 17 residues if both end residues are counted. Germline CDR1 SGHRS, CDR2 YFSETQ.

The chain links TRBV3-1 to TRBJ2-5, with D hard to call. V was clipped by 0 bases and J by 4 bases, with 9 bases between them. Per germline, CDR1 LGHDT and CDR2 YNNKEL (reference sequence). The CDR3 runs to 14 residues. The CDR3 sequence is CASSQDTGGETQYF. The CDR3 nucleotides read TGTGCCAGCAGCCAAGATACGGGCGGAGAGACCCAGTACTTC.

The rearrangement joins TRBV18 to TRBJ1-1, with D unresolved. The CDR3 contains 12 residues. V was trimmed by 3 bases and J by 4 bases, leaving 6 bases between them. Per the germline V gene, CDR1 is KGHSH and CDR2 is LQKENI. The CDR3 sequence is CASSPGITEAFF. The CDR3, as DNA: TGTGCCAGCTCACCGGGGATCACTGAAGCTTTCTTT.

The V and J genes are TRBV20-1 and TRBJ1-2, with D possibly being TRBD1 (6 bases). The CDR3 covers 15 residues. V was trimmed by 5 bases and J by 7 bases, leaving 23 bases between them. Looked up from germline, CDR1 is DFQATT and CDR2 is SNEGSKA (reference sequence). CDR3 region: CSAPPSAGAVGGYTF. The CDR3, as DNA: TGCAGTGCTCCACCGTCGGCGGGGGCGGTTGGTGGCTACACCTTC.

This clonotype has just a few counts. V and J are TRBV29-1 and TRBJ1-2; D is possibly TRBD1 (5 bases). The CDR3 has 11 residues. The germline V gene has CDR1 SQVTM and CDR2 ANQGSEA. The V and J ends lost 3 bases and 8 bases respectively, with 10 bases between them. The CDR3 is CSVDLGDGYTF. The CDR3 DNA reads as TGCAGCGTTGATCTGGGGGACGGCTACACCTTC.

This clonotype was observed once. The chain uses TRBV20-1 and TRBJ2-1; no definite D call. V was shortened by 0 bases and J by 1 base, with 16 bases between the two germline ends. The CDR3 totals 17 residues. From germline, CDR1 is DFQATT and CDR2 SNEGSKA (reference sequence). The CDR3 DNA reads TGCAGTGCTAGAGATCGCCTCATTCGAGTATCCTACAATGAGCAGTTCTTC. Amino acid sequence: CSARDRLIRVSYNEQFF.

This sequence joins TRBV19 and TRBJ2-1; D is ambiguous. With 3 bases removed from V and 10 bases from J, the gap between germline ends came to 7 bases. Germline loops: CDR1 LNHDA, CDR2 SQIVND (reference sequence). CDR3 length equals 11 residues. The CDR3 sequence is CASSINREQFF. The CDR3 bases are TGTGCCAGTAGTATCAATCGGGAGCAGTTCTTC. Complete variable domain (other parts from reference TRBV19 and TRBJ2-1): DGGITQSPKYLFRKEGQNVTLSCEQNLNHDAMYWYRQDPGQGLRLIYYSQIVNDFQKGDIAEGYSVSREKKESFPLTVTSAQKNPTAFYLCASSINREQFFGPGTRLTVL.

This clonotype was recorded a few times. The rearrangement joins TRBV29-1 to TRBJ2-7; D is unclear. This CDR3 is built from 11 residues. V was trimmed by 7 bases and J by 2 bases, leaving 9 bases between them. The V gene's germline CDR1 is SQVTM and CDR2 ANQGSEA. The CDR3 DNA sequence: TGCAGCGCGGACCTTACCTACGAGCAGTACTTC. This translates into CSADLTYEQYF.